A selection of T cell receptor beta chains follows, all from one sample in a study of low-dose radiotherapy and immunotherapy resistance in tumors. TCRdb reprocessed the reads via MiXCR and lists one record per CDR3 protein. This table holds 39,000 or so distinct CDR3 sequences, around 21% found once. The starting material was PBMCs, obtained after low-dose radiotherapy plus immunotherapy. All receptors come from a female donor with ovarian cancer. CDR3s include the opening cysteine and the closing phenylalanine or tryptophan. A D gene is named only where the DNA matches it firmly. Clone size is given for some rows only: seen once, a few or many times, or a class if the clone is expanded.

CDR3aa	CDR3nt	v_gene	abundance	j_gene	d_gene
CASTRIAGGRTDTQYF	TGTGCCAGCACCAGGATAGCGGGGGGACGCACAGATACGCAGTATTTT	TRBV4-2	many	TRBJ2-3	TRBD2
CASSRDGGYNSPLHF	TGTGCCAGCAGTCGGGACGGGGGTTATAATTCACCCCTCCACTTT	TRBV28	many	TRBJ1-6	-
CASSAQTGPGEYF	TGCGCCAGCAGCGCCCAAACGGGACCCGGGGAGTACTTC	TRBV5-1	few	TRBJ2-7	-
CSVSTGSEAFF	TGCAGCGTTTCTACGGGATCTGAAGCTTTCTTT	TRBV29-1	many	TRBJ1-1	-
CASSRNQGSNTGELFF	TGTGCCAGCTCACGTAATCAGGGGTCGAACACCGGGGAGCTGTTTTTT	TRBV18	-	TRBJ2-2	-
CAISPTSGGAGANVLTF	TGTGCCATCAGCCCGACTAGCGGGGGGGCTGGGGCCAACGTCCTGACTTTC	TRBV10-3	many	TRBJ2-6	TRBD2
CATEETQYF	TGTGCCACGGAAGAGACCCAGTACTTC	TRBV19	many	TRBJ2-5	-
CASSLHGPSGNTIYF	TGTGCCAGCAGCCTACACGGCCCCTCTGGAAACACCATATATTTT	TRBV6-6	many	TRBJ1-3	-
CASQGLHTGELFF	TGTGCCAGCCAGGGCCTTCACACCGGGGAGCTGTTTTTT	TRBV2	many	TRBJ2-2	-
CASSPIPRQGFGRAFF	TGTGCCAGCAGCCCCATTCCGAGACAGGGGTTCGGTAGAGCTTTCTTT	TRBV6-4	medium-sized	TRBJ1-1	TRBD1
CASSAGTSWGNEQFF	TGTGCCAGTAGTGCCGGGACTAGCTGGGGCAATGAGCAGTTCTTC	TRBV19	many	TRBJ2-1	TRBD2
CASTRSGIYGYTF	TGTGCCAGCACCAGATCGGGGATCTATGGCTACACCTTC	TRBV12-3/TRBV12-4	many	TRBJ1-2	-
CASSLLGGYTF	TGTGCCAGCAGCCTCCTGGGAGGCTACACCTTC	TRBV11-2	-	TRBJ1-2	-
CASSVDRGEQYF	TGTGCCAGCAGTGTGGACAGGGGCGAGCAGTACTTC	TRBV6-2/TRBV6-3	many	TRBJ2-7	TRBD1
CASSRTGTGTYNEQFF	TGTGCCAGCAGCCGAACCGGGACAGGAACTTACAATGAGCAGTTCTTC	TRBV14	many	TRBJ2-1	TRBD1
CAVDSSNQPQHF	TGTGCAGTGGACAGTAGCAATCAGCCCCAGCATTTT	TRBV5-4	-	TRBJ1-5	-
CASSLHRGPETQYF	TGTGCCAGCAGTCTCCATCGAGGCCCAGAGACCCAGTACTTC	TRBV12-3/TRBV12-4	-	TRBJ2-5	-
CASSDRDSKLNYGYTF	TGTGCCAGCAGCGACCGGGACAGCAAACTTAACTATGGCTACACCTTC	TRBV7-2	many	TRBJ1-2	TRBD1
CASSDSEGQPQHF	TGTGCCAGCAGTGATTCCGAGGGGCAGCCCCAGCATTTT	TRBV2	few	TRBJ1-5	-
CASSLLQGNTGELFF	TGTGCCAGCAGCCTTCTACAGGGGAACACCGGGGAGCTGTTTTTT	TRBV7-9	-	TRBJ2-2	-
CASIIEPLNTEAFF	TGTGCCAGCATTATAGAGCCACTGAACACTGAAGCTTTCTTT	TRBV12-3/TRBV12-4	many	TRBJ1-1	-
CASWENTIYF	TGTGCCAGCTGGGAAAACACCATATATTTT	TRBV6-1	once	TRBJ1-3	-
CASSFRQGALPGEAFF	TGTGCCAGCAGCTTCCGACAGGGGGCCCTCCCTGGTGAAGCTTTCTTT	TRBV13	many	TRBJ1-1	TRBD1
CAISPPGQGNTGELFF	TGTGCCATCAGTCCTCCGGGACAGGGGAACACCGGGGAGCTGTTTTTT	TRBV10-3	many	TRBJ2-2	TRBD1
CSVIRGQETQYF	TGCAGCGTTATCAGGGGGCAGGAGACCCAGTACTTC	TRBV29-1	-	TRBJ2-5	TRBD1
CASGRTSGPLQETQYF	TGTGCTAGTGGTCGGACTAGCGGGCCGCTCCAAGAGACCCAGTACTTC	TRBV12-5	many	TRBJ2-5	TRBD2
CSARGSAGGTEAFF	TGCAGTGCTAGGGGGTCGGCAGGAGGCACTGAAGCTTTCTTT	TRBV20-1	-	TRBJ1-1	-
CARDPRELFF	TGTGCCAGAGACCCGCGGGAGCTGTTTTTT	TRBV2	many	TRBJ2-2	-
CAWSRSATEAFF	TGTGCCTGGAGCCGGTCGGCCACTGAAGCTTTCTTT	TRBV30	many	TRBJ1-1	-
CASSQVFGSSWEQYF	TGCGCCAGCAGCCAAGTTTTCGGGAGTTCGTGGGAGCAGTACTTC	TRBV4-1	-	TRBJ2-7	-
CATSVAARGNEQFF	TGTGCCACCAGTGTCGCGGCCCGGGGGAATGAGCAGTTCTTC	TRBV24-1	many	TRBJ2-1	-
CSGTSGYDEQFF	TGCAGCGGAACTTCAGGGTACGATGAGCAGTTCTTC	TRBV29-1	many	TRBJ2-1	-
CASSYTGGDYGYTF	TGTGCCAGCAGTTACACAGGGGGGGACTATGGCTACACCTTC	TRBV6-8	-	TRBJ1-2	TRBD1
CASQGNTEAFF	TGTGCCAGCCAGGGGAATACTGAAGCTTTCTTT	TRBV2	few	TRBJ1-1	-
CASSPHLSRTGELFF	TGTGCCAGCAGCCCCCACTTGTCTCGAACCGGGGAGCTGTTTTTT	TRBV3-1	many	TRBJ2-2	-
CAIKASSPYNEQFF	TGTGCCATCAAAGCTTCTAGCCCGTACAATGAGCAGTTCTTC	TRBV10-3	many	TRBJ2-1	-
CASSVDGRGYQETQYF	TGTGCCAGCAGCGTGGATGGCAGGGGGTACCAAGAGACCCAGTACTTC	TRBV9	many	TRBJ2-5	TRBD1
CSANNRGGGNTIYF	TGCAGTGCTAATAACAGGGGGGGTGGAAACACCATATATTTT	TRBV20-1	many	TRBJ1-3	TRBD1
CASSWWMGEPYNEQFF	TGTGCCAGCAGCTGGTGGATGGGGGAACCCTACAATGAGCAGTTCTTC	TRBV5-1	-	TRBJ2-1	-
CASRTGESSPLHF	TGTGCCAGCAGGACAGGGGAAAGTTCACCCCTCCACTTT	TRBV6-5	many	TRBJ1-6	TRBD1
CASSLGPQGGGTDTQYF	TGTGCCAGCAGCTTGGGCCCACAGGGGGGAGGGACAGATACGCAGTATTTT	TRBV5-4	many	TRBJ2-3	-
CASSLALAGGVKYNEQFF	TGTGCCAGCAGCTTAGCGCTAGCGGGAGGTGTAAAATACAATGAGCAGTTCTTC	TRBV7-8	many	TRBJ2-1	TRBD2
CASSQFVDRVNYGYTF	TGTGCCAGCAGCCAATTCGTTGACAGGGTTAACTATGGCTACACCTTC	TRBV14	many	TRBJ1-2	TRBD1
CASSLGTSGGDEQFF	TGCGCCAGCAGCTTAGGGACTAGCGGGGGTGATGAGCAGTTCTTC	TRBV5-1	many	TRBJ2-1	TRBD2
CASSPSGNEQFF	TGTGCCAGCAGTCCCAGCGGCAATGAGCAGTTCTTC	TRBV12-3/TRBV12-4	many	TRBJ2-1	-
CSATGVGKVTQYF	TGCAGTGCTACCGGGGTAGGGAAGGTTACGCAGTATTTT	TRBV20-1	-	TRBJ2-3	-
CASSDWSPGYNEQFF	TGTGCCAGCAGTGATTGGTCCCCAGGGTACAATGAGCAGTTCTTC	TRBV2	many	TRBJ2-1	-